This is a list of T cell receptor beta chains from one sample in a study of T cells in Graves' hyperthyroidism and ophthalmopathy. TCRdb processed the multiplex PCR reads anew with MiXCR; each CDR3 protein has one entry. The table shows about 590,000 distinct CDR3 sequences, with roughly 14% occurring only once. Input material: blood. The receptor source for this set is a woman in her twenties or thirties with Graves' hyperthyroidism. CDR3s include the opening cysteine and the closing phenylalanine or tryptophan. The D gene is left open where the match is weak. Clone size is shown for a subset of rows, as once, few, many or a class of expanded clone.

TRBD2,TRBV18,.,TRBJ2-3,TGTGCCAGCTCACCTCTGACTAGCGGGAAAGGGGATACGCAGTATTTT,CASSPLTSGKGDTQYF
TRBD1,TRBV30,many,TRBJ1-2,TGTGCCTGGGGAACAGGGGGCGCTGGCTACACCTTC,CAWGTGGAGYTF
TRBD2,TRBV6-1,few,TRBJ2-1,TGTGCCAGCAGTCTTACGTGGACTAGCGGGAACCACAATGAGCAGTTCTTC,CASSLTWTSGNHNEQFF
.,TRBV7-3,.,TRBJ2-3,TGTGCCAGCAGCTTAATAGGGGATACAGATACGCAGTATTTT,CASSLIGDTDTQYF
.,TRBV27,.,TRBJ2-7,TGTGCCAGCAGTAAGGAGAAATGGGTGGCACAGCAGTACTTC,CASSKEKWVAQQYF
TRBD1,TRBV13,few,TRBJ1-1,TGTGCCAGCAGCTTATATGACTGGGTACAGGGGATCACTGAAGCTTTCTTT,CASSLYDWVQGITEAFF
TRBD2,TRBV5-4,.,TRBJ2-2,TGTGCCAGCAGCTTGTCCGCGGGAGTAAGAACCGGGGAGCTGTTTTTT,CASSLSAGVRTGELFF
.,TRBV7-9,.,TRBJ1-5,TGTGCCAGCTGCCTGGGGGAACAGCCCCAGCATTTT,CASCLGEQPQHF
TRBD2,TRBV18,.,TRBJ2-7,TGTGCCAGCTCAAGCGGGAGCGTAGGGGAGCAGTACTTC,CASSSGSVGEQYF
TRBD2,TRBV12-3/TRBV12-4,.,TRBJ2-1,TGTGCCAGCAGTTTAGAGGTTGGGGGACTAGCGGGAGTTGAGCAGTTCTTC,CASSLEVGGLAGVEQFF
TRBD2,TRBV2,many,TRBJ2-1,TGTGCCAGCAGTTCCCTCGGGACTAGCTACAATGAGCAGTTCTTC,CASSSLGTSYNEQFF
.,TRBV7-2,.,TRBJ2-7,TGTGCCAGCAGCTTTGGAGGGGAATGGGAGCAGTACTTC,CASSFGGEWEQYF
TRBD1,TRBV5-1,many,TRBJ2-7,TGCGCCAGCAGCTTGACCGGGACAGGGCCCTACGAGCAGTACTTC,CASSLTGTGPYEQYF
TRBD1,TRBV5-1,.,TRBJ2-5,TGCGCCAGCAGCTCCCGGGACAGGGGCATTCAGACCCAGTACTTC,CASSSRDRGIQTQYF
.,TRBV5-6,few,TRBJ1-1,TGTGCCAGCAGCCAGACGAACACTGAAGCTTTCTTT,CASSQTNTEAFF
TRBD1,TRBV6-1,many,TRBJ2-3,TGTGCCAGCAGTATATGGGACAGTAGAACTAGCACAGATACGCAGTATTTT,CASSIWDSRTSTDTQYF
TRBD2,TRBV27,.,TRBJ2-1,TGTGCCAGCAGTCCAAATCTAGCGGGAGTTGCAGGGAATGAGCAGTTCTTC,CASSPNLAGVAGNEQFF
TRBD2,TRBV20-1,few,TRBJ2-3,TGCAGTGCCCTCCCGGGACTAGCGGGAGGGGGTGATACGCAGTATTTT,CSALPGLAGGGDTQYF
.,TRBV4-1,few,TRBJ2-3,TGCGCCAGCAGCCATCCTCTATCGCACGGCGGCGAGGGCACAGATACGCAGTATTTT,CASSHPLSHGGEGTDTQYF
TRBD2,TRBV28,many,TRBJ2-1,TGTGCCAGCACTAACGCGGGTCTAGCGGGAGTCAATGAGCAGTTCTTC,CASTNAGLAGVNEQFF
TRBD2,TRBV11-2,many,TRBJ2-2,TGTGCCAGCAGCCTCCCCGGGCTAGCGGGAGCCGGGGAGCTGTTTTTT,CASSLPGLAGAGELFF
.,TRBV5-1,few,TRBJ1-3,TGCGCCAGCAGACCCGGGACATATTCTGGAAACACCATATATTTT,CASRPGTYSGNTIYF
.,TRBV10-3,many,TRBJ2-5,TGTGCCATCGGAAGGGACACCCAAGAGACCCAGTACTTC,CAIGRDTQETQYF
TRBD2,TRBV7-2,many,TRBJ2-7,TGTGCCAGCAGCAAGGGACTAGCGGGAGGCCCCCTCTACGAGCAGTACTTC,CASSKGLAGGPLYEQYF
.,TRBV3-1,many,TRBJ1-1,TGTGCCAGCAGCCAAGATCTGGCAGGGTACGCTTTCTTT,CASSQDLAGYAFF
TRBD2,TRBV7-6,.,TRBJ2-3,TGTGCCAGCAGCTCCTTTGCTAGCGGGGGCACAGATACGCAGTATTTT,CASSSFASGGTDTQYF
.,TRBV20-1,few,TRBJ1-1,TGCAGTGCTTCGAGGCCCCCGGGGAACACTGAAGCTTTCTTT,CSASRPPGNTEAFF
TRBD2,TRBV9,few,TRBJ2-7,TGTGCCAGCAGCGTGACGGCTAGCGGGCTCCACGAGCAGTACTTC,CASSVTASGLHEQYF
.,TRBV5-5,many,TRBJ2-7,TGTGCCAGCAGCTTGGGGGTTAACGAGCAGTACTTC,CASSLGVNEQYF
.,TRBV27,many,TRBJ2-1,TGTGCCAGCAGAAAAAACCCACACAGGGTGAGCTCCTACAATGAGCAGTTCTTC,CASRKNPHRVSSYNEQFF
.,TRBV27,many,TRBJ2-7,TGTGCCAGCAAAGGGACGGCCTACGAGCAGTACTTC,CASKGTAYEQYF
.,TRBV7-6,.,TRBJ2-7,TGTGCCAGCAGCCGATGGGCGGATTTCAGCTCCTACGAGCAGTACTTC,CASSRWADFSSYEQYF
TRBD1,TRBV6-1,.,TRBJ1-1,TGTGCCAGCAGTCCCCGGACAGGGCAAGCTTTCTTT,CASSPRTGQAFF
TRBD2,TRBV7-9,many,TRBJ2-3,TGTGCCTCGGAAAGCGGGAATCAAAACACAGATACGCAGTATTTT,CASESGNQNTDTQYF
.,TRBV28,many,TRBJ2-3,TGTGCCAGCAGTGCGGCGGGGGCAGGGCGACAGTCATTCACAGATACGCAGTATTTT,CASSAAGAGRQSFTDTQYF
TRBD2,TRBV7-3,.,TRBJ2-1,TGTGCCAGCAGCCGGGGACCGGGACTAGCGATCGATGAGCAGTTCTTC,CASSRGPGLAIDEQFF
TRBD1,TRBV12-3/TRBV12-4,few,TRBJ1-2,TGTGCCAGCAGCCTAACAGGGGACGTTTTATATGGCTACACCTTC,CASSLTGDVLYGYTF
TRBD2,TRBV3-1,.,TRBJ2-2,TGTGCCAGCAGCCAAGAACTAGCGGGAGGGAGCACCGGGGAGCTGTTTTTT,CASSQELAGGSTGELFF
.,TRBV9,few,TRBJ2-1,TGTGCCAGCAGCGTAGCTATAGGGGCTGGAATCAATGAGCAGTTCTTC,CASSVAIGAGINEQFF
TRBD2,TRBV20-1,few,TRBJ2-7,TGCAGGGCCGGGACTACGACCTACGAGCAGTACTTC,CRAGTTTYEQYF
TRBD1,TRBV7-3,many,TRBJ2-7,TGTGCCAGCAGCCCAACTCGGGACAGCTTGGGGCAGTACTTC,CASSPTRDSLGQYF
.,TRBV6-2/TRBV6-3,many,TRBJ2-7,TGTGCCAGCAGTTACCGCAGCTACGAGCAGTACTTC,CASSYRSYEQYF
.,TRBV5-1,many,TRBJ2-3,TGCGCCAGCAGCTTGCAATACAGCACTAGCACAGATACGCAGTATTTT,CASSLQYSTSTDTQYF
TRBD1,TRBV10-3,many,TRBJ2-7,TGTGCCATCGGAATGACAGGGCAGACCGAGCAGTACTTC,CAIGMTGQTEQYF
TRBD1,TRBV2,many,TRBJ2-7,TGTGCCAGCAGTGCCGGGACAGGGGGTCACGAGCAGTACTTC,CASSAGTGGHEQYF
.,TRBV5-1,few,TRBJ2-6,TGCGCCAGCAGCTTGGGTGTGGAAGGGGCCAACGTCCTGACTTTC,CASSLGVEGANVLTF
TRBD2,TRBV7-9,many,TRBJ2-7,TGTGCCAGCAGCCCCCTCCCTGGGAGGGCCGACGAGCAGTACTTC,CASSPLPGRADEQYF
.,TRBV5-1,many,TRBJ2-1,TGCGCCAGCAGCCGGGAGCCAGGTATGGGTGAGCAGTTCTTC,CASSREPGMGEQFF
.,TRBV28,many,TRBJ1-6,TGTGCCAGCAGTCCTCACGGGAGGTATAATTCACCCCTCCACTTT,CASSPHGRYNSPLHF
.,TRBV5-1,.,TRBJ2-1,TGCGCCAGCAGCTTGTTAGGAATCAATGAGCAGTTCTTC,CASSLLGINEQFF
.,TRBV5-1,many,TRBJ2-1,TGCGCCAGCAGCTTGGCCAGATCCGCCAATGAGCAGTTCTTC,CASSLARSANEQFF
TRBD2,TRBV29-1,few,TRBJ2-7,TGCAGCGTTGAATCACTAGCGGGAACCCACTACGAGCAGTACTTC,CSVESLAGTHYEQYF
TRBD2,TRBV27,few,TRBJ2-7,TGTGCTACCCGCGCGGGAGTAGAGCAGTACTTC,CATRAGVEQYF
TRBD2,TRBV7-8,many,TRBJ2-4,TGTGCCAGCAGCCCTGGGGTAGCGGGAGTCGGGGGGATCAAAAACATTCAGTACTTC,CASSPGVAGVGGIKNIQYF
.,TRBV6-1,few,TRBJ2-7,TGTGCCAGCAGTGTGGTCAGGGTTTACGAGCAGTACTTC,CASSVVRVYEQYF
.,TRBV19,few,TRBJ2-7,TGTGCCAGTAGTGTGGGACTGGGTGCGGACGAGCAGTACTTC,CASSVGLGADEQYF
TRBD1,TRBV12-3/TRBV12-4,many,TRBJ2-7,TGTGCCAGCAGTTTAGCGCAAGGACAGGGGTTTTACGAGCAGTACTTC,CASSLAQGQGFYEQYF
.,TRBV4-3,many,TRBJ1-1,TGCGCCAGCAGCCAAGAGAGGGTGGTCACTGAAGCTTTCTTT,CASSQERVVTEAFF
TRBD2,TRBV20-1,many,TRBJ2-7,TGCAGTGCCCGTAGCGGGTTCTCCTACGAGCAGTACTTC,CSARSGFSYEQYF